This T cell receptor beta chain appears in the sequencing data of a study of identical twins. The CDR3 spans 18 residues. Germline values: CDR1 LNHNV, CDR2 YYDKDF (reference sequence). Trimming shortened V by 0 bases and J by 0 bases, and 17 bases separated the two germline ends. TCRdb fed the 5' RACE reads into MiXCR, producing one record per CDR3 protein. The table has some 760,000 distinct CDR3 sequences, 15% to 20% seen once. There are a few counts of this clonotype. The antigen is undetermined. Findings of the study overall: Insertion counts were lower in abundant cord blood beta clonotypes, a trend that memory repertoires did not show.

The same data also contributed to another study, on T cells expressing NK-cell markers. That report notes: Sorting of alpha-beta TCR T cells alone was achieved in several experiments with an anti-gamma-delta TCR antibody. Roughly 1.0-8% of CD8+ T cells in six or seven donors belonged to dominant NKG2C+ clonotypes.

The sample taken for sequencing was PBMCs. The TCR sequence derives from a woman under 30 in good health. The rearrangement links TRBV15 to TRBJ1-2; no clear D gene. This CDR3 reads CATSRDKRPRLTNYGYTF. The CDR3 region has the DNA TGTGCCACCAGCAGAGATAAGAGGCCGAGGTTAACTAACTATGGCTACACCTTC.